The source of this TCR beta chain is a study of blood T cell repertoires in COVID-19. Whole-study context: COVID-19 samples collected from the United States, Italy and Spain covered acute and convalescent phases. The analysed material was cDNA or gDNA that came from T cells, B-cell-depleted T cells, or PBMCs.

The CDR3 is 15 amino acids. Trimming took off 1 base at V and 7 bases at J, with 11 bases between the two ends. CDR1 SGHTA and CDR2 FQGNSA come from the germline V gene. Authors' methods: Estimation of nucleated cell counts was performed using reference gene primer amplification. Data came from immunoSEQ multiplex PCR; TCRdb stores just in-frame clones and leaves some out. The DNA gave D and trimming, while V, J and clone size come from that table. The table records some 250,000 clones, 81% of them present only once. This TCR was recovered from a woman of 80 years or more with acute or convalescent COVID-19. The J gene is TRBJ1-6, the V gene TRBV7-2, with D perhaps matching TRBD1 (5 bases). The sequenced sample consisted of peripheral blood. CDR3 in amino acids: CASSLGTPPNSPLHF. CDR3 DNA sequence: TGTGCCAGCAGCTTAGGGACACCCCCGAATTCACCCCTCCACTTT.